This TCR beta chain originates from a study of monozygotic twins with inflammatory bowel disease. From germline, CDR1 is MNHEY and CDR2 SVGAGI. This CDR3 contains 13 residues. Molecular identifiers with 6-nucleotide sample barcodes were added during cDNA synthesis via template switching. After re-calling the 5' RACE reads, TCRdb lists one entry per CDR3 protein, DNA absent. The record lists about 85,000 distinct CDR3 sequences, of which the ten most abundant hold 6.5% to 9%. Findings of the study overall: A lone strong IBD-associated signal or clonotype found no support.

Turning to this clonotype: Its antigen is currently unknown.

The source material was blood. V is TRBV6-5 and J is TRBJ2-2. This TCR derives from a human donor with ulcerative colitis or Crohn's disease, or a healthy co-twin of an affected twin (not recorded which). CDR3 sequence: CASSTKGTGELFF.